This note documents a single T cell receptor beta chain sequence. Its antigen is still unknown. Nothing much larger sits one base from this clone, and base qualities are not available. These data come from a study of blood T cell repertoires in COVID-19 (dated by TCRdb to 2018 to 2021). Background on the whole study: Samples covering the acute and convalescent phases of COVID-19 were provided by collaborators in the United States, Italy and Spain. The material from the prospective study consisted of cDNA or gDNA derived from T cells, B-cell-depleted T cells, or PBMCs. Subjects who had been exposed to COVID-19, were actively infected with it, or had recovered from it provided the deeply sampled blood TCRbeta repertoires that made up the dataset. The repertoires were released in a freely available public database meant as a resource for research on the immune response to SARS-CoV-2. Samples came from the ongoing ImmuneRACE study (first 160 participants) plus 1,254 subjects from 6 global collaborators. A de-identified subject ID, COVID-19 status, age in years and sex were almost always included in the sample metadata. Where HLA class I and class II types were available, the types were taken from metadata supplied by the sample provider, not from assay-based typing. Results the study describes overall, beyond this receptor: The quantity of clinical and demographic metadata differed by source and by participant and was supplied without curation.

One collaborating source in Seattle enrolled patients while the patients were actively infected and followed the patients over time throughout the course of disease. The collaborating institutions used their own protocols to collect whole blood in K2EDTA tubes. For TCRbeta analysis, collaborators shipped samples in one of three forms: frozen whole blood, isolated PBMCs, or DNA extracted from either of those sample types. The immunoSEQ Assay, a bias-controlled multiplex PCR, was used to amplify TCRbeta CDR3 regions from genomic DNA. The study's own analysis went as follows. Within the assay, amplification of reference gene primers was used to estimate how many nucleated cells each sample contained. Sequence reads were collapsed and filtered to measure the absolute abundance of every unique TCRbeta CDR3 rearrangement. For each sample, productive Simpson clonality was calculated as the square root of Simpson's diversity index across productive rearrangements. The immuneACCESS repertoire file appears here via TCRdb, limited to in-frame rearrangements. These files lack a portion of the clones; in checked studies, under half of the deficit traces to unresolved V genes, and the cause of the others is not known. Clone size and V and J calls were adopted from that table, with D and trimming inferred from the DNA. Within this sample are around 260,000 clones, with over 80% of them counted one time only. Of the sample, around 9.6% falls within the top ten clones.

V and J are truncated by 3 bases and 5 bases respectively, leaving an intervening sequence of 13 bases. The CDR3 sequence holds 13 residues, the cysteine and phenylalanine included. Only the CDR3 portion is preserved as DNA: 39 bases, with reading frame beginning at the first base. The germline V gene encodes CDR1 GTSNPN and CDR2 SVGIG (reference sequence). The TCR comes from a woman aged 70-85 years with COVID-19, enrolled during active disease. The chain links TRBV30 with TRBJ1-1; a weak D assignment points to TRBD1 (5 bases agree). Sequencing was performed on peripheral blood. The DNA sequence follows: TGTGCCTGGAGCTCTCTCGGGGGAACTGAAGCTTTCTTT. This encodes CAWSSLGGTEAFF.